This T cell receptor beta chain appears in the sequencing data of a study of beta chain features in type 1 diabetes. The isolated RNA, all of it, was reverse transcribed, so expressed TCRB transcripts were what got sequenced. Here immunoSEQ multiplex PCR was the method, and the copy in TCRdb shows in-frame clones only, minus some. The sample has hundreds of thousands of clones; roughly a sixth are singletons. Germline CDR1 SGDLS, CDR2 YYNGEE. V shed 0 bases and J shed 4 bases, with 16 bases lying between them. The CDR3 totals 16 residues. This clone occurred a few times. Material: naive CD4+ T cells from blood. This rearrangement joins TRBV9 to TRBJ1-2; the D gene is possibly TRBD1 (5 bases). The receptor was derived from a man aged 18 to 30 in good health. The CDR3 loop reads CASSVGLQGGVYGYTF. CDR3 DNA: TGTGCCAGCAGCGTAGGCTTGCAGGGAGGGGTCTATGGCTACACCTTC.